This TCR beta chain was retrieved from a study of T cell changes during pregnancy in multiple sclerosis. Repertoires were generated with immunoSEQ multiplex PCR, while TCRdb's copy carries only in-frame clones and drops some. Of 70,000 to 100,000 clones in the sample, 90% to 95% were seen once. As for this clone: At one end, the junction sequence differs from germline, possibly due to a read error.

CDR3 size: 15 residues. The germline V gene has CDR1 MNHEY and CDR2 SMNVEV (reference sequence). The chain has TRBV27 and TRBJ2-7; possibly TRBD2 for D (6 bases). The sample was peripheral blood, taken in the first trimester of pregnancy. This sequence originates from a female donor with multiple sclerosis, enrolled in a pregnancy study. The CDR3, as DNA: TGTGCCAGCAGTCTATCCACGGGGGTCAACTACGAGCAGTACTTC. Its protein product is CASSLSTGVNYEQYF.